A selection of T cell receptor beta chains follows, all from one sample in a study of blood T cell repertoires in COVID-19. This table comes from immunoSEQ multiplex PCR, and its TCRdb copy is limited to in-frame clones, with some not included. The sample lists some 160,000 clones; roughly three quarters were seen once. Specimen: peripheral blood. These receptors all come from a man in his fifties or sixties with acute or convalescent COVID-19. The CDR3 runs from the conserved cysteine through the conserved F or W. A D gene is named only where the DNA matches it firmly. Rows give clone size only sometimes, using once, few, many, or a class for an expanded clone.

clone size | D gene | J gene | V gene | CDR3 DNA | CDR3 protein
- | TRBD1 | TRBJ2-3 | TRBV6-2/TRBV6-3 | TGTGCCAGCAGTTATGGGACAGGGGTTAGTACGCAGTATTTT | CASSYGTGVSTQYF
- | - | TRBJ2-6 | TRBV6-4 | TGTGCCAGCAGTGACTCGACAGAGTCTGGGGCCAACGTCCTGACTTTC | CASSDSTESGANVLTF
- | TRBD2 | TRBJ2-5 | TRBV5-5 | TGTGCCAGCAGTGGGGCCCCGGGACTAGTTGGGGCCCAGTACTTC | CASSGAPGLVGAQYF
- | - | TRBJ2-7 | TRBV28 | TGTGCCAGCAGTTTATTCAGGTTATCCTACGAGCAGTACTTC | CASSLFRLSYEQYF
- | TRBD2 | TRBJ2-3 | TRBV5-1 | TGCGCCAGCAGATTGGGCGGGAGGGGCACAGATACGCAGTATTTT | CASRLGGRGTDTQYF
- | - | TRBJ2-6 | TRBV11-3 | TGTGCCAGCAGCTTAGCTATAACTGGGGCCAACGTCCTGACTTTC | CASSLAITGANVLTF
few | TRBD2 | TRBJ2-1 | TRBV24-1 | TGTGCCACCAGACCCACCCGCGGGGGGAAGGGGGAGCAGTTCTTC | CATRPTRGGKGEQFF
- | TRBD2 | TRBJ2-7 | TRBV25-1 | TGTGCCAGCAGTGAATATCGGGGACTAGCAGGTTCCTACGAGCAGTACTTC | CASSEYRGLAGSYEQYF
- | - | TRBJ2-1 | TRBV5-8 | TGTGCCAGCAGCAGAGGCTGGTCAGGGCCGACCTACAATGAGCAGTTCTTC | CASSRGWSGPTYNEQFF
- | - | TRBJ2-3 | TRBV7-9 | TGTGCCAGCAGCTTAATGCCCGGGAGAAGCACAGATACGCAGTATTTT | CASSLMPGRSTDTQYF
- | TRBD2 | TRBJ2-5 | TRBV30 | TGTGCCTGGAGTAGCGGGAGGTTGGAGACCCAGTACTTC | CAWSSGRLETQYF
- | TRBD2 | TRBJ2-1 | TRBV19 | TGTGCCAGTAGCCTAGCGGGAGTCTACAATGAGCAGTTCTTC | CASSLAGVYNEQFF
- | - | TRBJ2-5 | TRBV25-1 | TGTGCCAGCAGTGAACGTGCAGGGCTGGAGACCCAGTACTTC | CASSERAGLETQYF
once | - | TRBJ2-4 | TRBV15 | TGTGCCACCAGCAGAGGAGGAGATCTAGCCAAAAACATTCAGTACTTC | CATSRGGDLAKNIQYF
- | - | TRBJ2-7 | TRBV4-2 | TGTGCCAGCAGCCAAGTTCGGATAGGGAAGGGGGTCGGATCCTACGAGCAGTACTTC | CASSQVRIGKGVGSYEQYF
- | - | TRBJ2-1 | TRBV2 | TGTGCCAGCAAGAATCAGGTCTCCTACAATGAGCAGTTCTTC | CASKNQVSYNEQFF
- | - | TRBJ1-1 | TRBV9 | TGTGCCAGCAGCACGGGGTCGGCGGGCACTGAAGCTTTCTTT | CASSTGSAGTEAFF
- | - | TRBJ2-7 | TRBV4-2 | TGTGCCAGCAGCCAAGATCGGCAGGCCCAGGAGCAGTACTTC | CASSQDRQAQEQYF
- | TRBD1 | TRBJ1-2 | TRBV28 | TGTGCCAGCAGCGAATGGGGACAGGCCGCCTCTAACTATGGCTACACCTTC | CASSEWGQAASNYGYTF
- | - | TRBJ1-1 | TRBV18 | TGTGCCAGCTCACCTAGTGTGGACACTGAAGCTTTCTTT | CASSPSVDTEAFF
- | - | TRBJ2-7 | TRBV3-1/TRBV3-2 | TGTGCCAGCAGTGTTCAGCGGACCTACGAGCAGTACTTC | CASSVQRTYEQYF
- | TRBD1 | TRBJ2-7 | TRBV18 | TGTGCCAGCTCACCGAGGACCAGGGACAGGGATCCCTACGAGCAGTACTTC | CASSPRTRDRDPYEQYF